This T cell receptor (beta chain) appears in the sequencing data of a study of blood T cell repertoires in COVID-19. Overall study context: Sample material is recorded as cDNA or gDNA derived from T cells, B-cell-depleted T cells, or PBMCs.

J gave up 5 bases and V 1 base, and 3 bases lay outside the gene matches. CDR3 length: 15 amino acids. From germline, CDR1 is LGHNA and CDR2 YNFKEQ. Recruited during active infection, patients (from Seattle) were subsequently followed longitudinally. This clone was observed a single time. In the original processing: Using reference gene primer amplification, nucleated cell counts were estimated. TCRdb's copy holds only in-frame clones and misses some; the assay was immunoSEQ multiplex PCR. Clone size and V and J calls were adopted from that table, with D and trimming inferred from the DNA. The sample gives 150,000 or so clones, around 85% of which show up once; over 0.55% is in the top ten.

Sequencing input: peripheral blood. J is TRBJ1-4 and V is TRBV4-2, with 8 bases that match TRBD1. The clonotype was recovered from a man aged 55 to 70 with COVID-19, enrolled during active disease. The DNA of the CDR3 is TGTGCCAGCAGCCAAGGACAGGGGACAAATGAAAAACTGTTTTTT. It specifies CASSQGQGTNEKLFF.